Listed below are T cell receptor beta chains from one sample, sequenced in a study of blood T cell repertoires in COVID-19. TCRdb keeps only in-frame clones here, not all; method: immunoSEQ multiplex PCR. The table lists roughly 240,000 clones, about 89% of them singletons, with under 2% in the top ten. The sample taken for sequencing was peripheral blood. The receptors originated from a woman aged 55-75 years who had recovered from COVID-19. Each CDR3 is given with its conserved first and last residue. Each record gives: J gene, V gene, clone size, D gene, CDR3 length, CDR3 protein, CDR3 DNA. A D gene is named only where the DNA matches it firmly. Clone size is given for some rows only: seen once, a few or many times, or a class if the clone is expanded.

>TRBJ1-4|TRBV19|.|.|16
CASSRAASATNEKLFF
TGTGCCAGTAGTAGGGCAGCTTCTGCAACTAATGAAAAACTGTTTTTT
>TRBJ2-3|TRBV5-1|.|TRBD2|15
CASSLATSDADTQYF
TGCGCCAGCAGCTTGGCGACTAGCGACGCAGATACGCAGTATTTT
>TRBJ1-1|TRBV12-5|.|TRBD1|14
CASGVTGVVTEAFF
TGTGCTAGTGGTGTGACAGGGGTGGTCACTGAAGCTTTCTTT
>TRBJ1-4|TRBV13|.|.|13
CASSRRGNEKLFF
TGTGCCAGCAGCCGGAGGGGTAATGAAAAACTGTTTTTT
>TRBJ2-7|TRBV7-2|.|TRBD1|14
CASSLRTGTYEQYF
TGTGCCAGCAGCCTACGGACAGGTACCTACGAGCAGTACTTC
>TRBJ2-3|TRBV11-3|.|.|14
CASSSPRYSDTQYF
TGTGCCAGCAGCTCTCCCCGTTACTCAGATACGCAGTATTTT
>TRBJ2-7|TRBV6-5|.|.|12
CASSYNNYEQYF
TGTGCCAGCAGTTACAACAACTACGAGCAGTACTTC
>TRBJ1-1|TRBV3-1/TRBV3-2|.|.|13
CASSQGGAGEAFF
TGTGCCAGCAGCCAAGGAGGTGCTGGTGAAGCTTTCTTT
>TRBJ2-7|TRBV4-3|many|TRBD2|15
CASSQGTSALYEQYF
TGCGCCAGCAGCCAAGGGACTAGCGCCCTTTACGAGCAGTACTTC
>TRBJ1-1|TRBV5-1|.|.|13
CASSRGWGAEAFF
TGCGCCAGCAGCCGGGGTTGGGGGGCTGAAGCTTTCTTT
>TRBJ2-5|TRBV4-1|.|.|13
CASSHQSQETQYF
TGCGCCAGCAGCCACCAGTCCCAAGAGACCCAGTACTTC
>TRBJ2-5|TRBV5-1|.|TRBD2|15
CASSLGTSGRETQYF
TGCGCCAGCAGCTTGGGGACTAGCGGCCGAGAGACCCAGTACTTC
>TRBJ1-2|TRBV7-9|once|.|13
CASSPDSGYGYTF
TGTGCCAGCAGCCCCGATTCGGGCTATGGCTACACCTTC
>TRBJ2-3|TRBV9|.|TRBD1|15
CASSSRQGVTDTQYF
TGTGCCAGCAGCTCTAGACAGGGTGTCACAGATACGCAGTATTTT
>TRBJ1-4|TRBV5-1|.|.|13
CASRMQGSEKLFF
TGCGCCAGCAGGATGCAGGGAAGCGAAAAACTGTTTTTT
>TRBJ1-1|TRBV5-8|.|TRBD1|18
CASSLVAGTGLIRTEAFF
TGTGCCAGCAGCTTGGTAGCTGGGACAGGGTTAATAAGGACTGAAGCTTTCTTT
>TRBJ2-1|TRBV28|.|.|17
CASSYPPHGRGYNEQFF
TGTGCCAGCAGTTACCCACCACATGGTCGGGGCTACAATGAGCAGTTCTTC
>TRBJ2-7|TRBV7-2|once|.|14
CASSSGRGGYEQYF
TGTGCCAGCAGCTCTGGCCGAGGCGGCTACGAGCAGTACTTC
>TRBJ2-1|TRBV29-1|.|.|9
CSVQGEQFF
TGCAGCGTTCAGGGTGAGCAGTTCTTC
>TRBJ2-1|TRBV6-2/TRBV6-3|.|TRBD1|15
CASSFHDRVGDEQFF
TGTGCCAGCAGTTTCCACGACAGGGTTGGGGATGAGCAGTTCTTC
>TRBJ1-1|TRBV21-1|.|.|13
CAREGEGNTEAFF
TGTGCCAGAGAGGGTGAAGGGAACACTGAAGCTTTCTTT
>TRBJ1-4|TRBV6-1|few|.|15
CASSDSGATNEKLFF
TGTGCCAGCAGTGATTCAGGGGCAACTAATGAAAAACTGTTTTTT
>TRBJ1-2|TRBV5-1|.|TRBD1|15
CASSLATGGHYGYTF
TGCGCCAGCAGCTTGGCAACAGGGGGCCACTATGGCTACACCTTC
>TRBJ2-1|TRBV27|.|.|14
CASSPIVEYNEQFF
TGTGCCAGCAGTCCGATTGTCGAGTACAATGAGCAGTTCTTC
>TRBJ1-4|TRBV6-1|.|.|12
CASSDRVRKLFF
TGTGCCAGCAGTGACAGGGTCAGAAAACTGTTTTTT
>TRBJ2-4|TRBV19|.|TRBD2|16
CASSPRGGSAKNIQYF
TGTGCCAGTAGTCCTCGGGGAGGGTCGGCCAAAAACATTCAGTACTTC
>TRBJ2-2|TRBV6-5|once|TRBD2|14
CASRPSGGNLELFF
TGTGCCAGCAGACCGAGCGGGGGCAACTTAGAGCTGTTTTTT
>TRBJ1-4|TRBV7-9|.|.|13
CASSLVGGEKLFF
TGTGCCAGCAGCTTAGTAGGAGGAGAAAAACTGTTTTTT
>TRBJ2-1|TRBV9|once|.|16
CASSVEQGSSYNEQFF
TGTGCCAGCAGCGTAGAGCAGGGGAGCTCCTACAATGAGCAGTTCTTC
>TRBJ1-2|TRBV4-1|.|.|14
CASSQPQGGYGYTF
TGCGCCAGCAGCCAACCGCAAGGGGGCTATGGCTACACCTTC
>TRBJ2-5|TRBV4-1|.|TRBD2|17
CASSPGLAGGPRETQYF
TGCGCCAGCAGCCCAGGACTAGCGGGGGGGCCTAGAGAGACCCAGTACTTC
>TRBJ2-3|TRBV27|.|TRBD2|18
CASSFLTSGGAGEDTQYF
TGTGCCAGCAGTTTCCTCACTAGCGGGGGGGCCGGGGAAGATACGCAGTATTTT
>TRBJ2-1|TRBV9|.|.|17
CASSVGTGPLRYNEQFF
TGTGCCAGCAGCGTAGGAACAGGGCCTCTACGGTATAATGAGCAGTTCTTC
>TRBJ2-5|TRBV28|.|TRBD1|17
CASRGTGAMGDQETQYF
TGTGCCAGCAGGGGGACAGGGGCTATGGGTGACCAAGAGACCCAGTACTTC
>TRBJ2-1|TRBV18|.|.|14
CASSPETGYNEQFF
TGTGCCAGCTCACCCGAGACAGGTTACAATGAGCAGTTCTTC
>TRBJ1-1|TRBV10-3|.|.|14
CAIRAFTENTEAFF
TGTGCCATCAGGGCCTTCACAGAGAACACTGAAGCTTTCTTT
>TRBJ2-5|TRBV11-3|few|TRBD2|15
CASSLGTSGEETQYF
TGTGCCAGCAGCTTAGGGACTAGCGGGGAAGAGACCCAGTACTTC
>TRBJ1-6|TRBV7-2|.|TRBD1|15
CASRSGTGVGSPLHF
TGTGCCAGCAGATCCGGGACAGGGGTGGGTTCACCCCTCCACTTT
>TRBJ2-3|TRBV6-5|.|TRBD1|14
CASKRGQGVDTQYF
TGTGCCAGCAAGAGGGGACAGGGCGTAGATACGCAGTATTTT
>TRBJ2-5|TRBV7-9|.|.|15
CASSQLTRNEETQYF
TGTGCCAGCAGCCAATTGACTAGAAATGAAGAGACCCAGTACTTC
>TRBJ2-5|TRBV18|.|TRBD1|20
CASSPLSRQNRDRAQETQYF
TGTGCCAGCTCACCACTTTCGCGACAGAACCGGGACAGGGCGCAAGAGACCCAGTACTTC
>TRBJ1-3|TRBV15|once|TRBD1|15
CATSRDRARGNTIYF
TGTGCCACCAGCAGGGACAGGGCTCGTGGAAACACCATATATTTT
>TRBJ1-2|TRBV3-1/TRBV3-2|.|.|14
CASSQVTADYGYTF
TGTGCCAGCAGCCAAGTGACAGCCGACTATGGCTACACCTTC
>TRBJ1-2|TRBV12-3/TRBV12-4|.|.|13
CASSLRGQDGYTF
TGTGCCAGCAGTTTAAGGGGTCAGGATGGCTACACCTTC
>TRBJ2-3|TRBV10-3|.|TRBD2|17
CAISESWASGGTDTQYF
TGTGCCATCAGTGAGTCCTGGGCTAGCGGGGGCACAGATACGCAGTATTTT
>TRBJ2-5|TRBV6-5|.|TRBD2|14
CASRGTGGKETQYF
TGTGCCAGCAGGGGAACCGGGGGGAAAGAGACCCAGTACTTC
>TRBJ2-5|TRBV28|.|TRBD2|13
CASAGRGRETQYF
TGTGCCAGCGCGGGGAGGGGCAGAGAGACCCAGTACTTC
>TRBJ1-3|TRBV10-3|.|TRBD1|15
CAISTQGDPGNTIYF
TGTGCCATCAGCACCCAGGGGGATCCTGGAAACACCATATATTTT
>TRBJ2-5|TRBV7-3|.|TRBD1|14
CASSQQGHGETQYF
TGTGCCAGCAGCCAACAGGGGCACGGCGAGACCCAGTACTTC
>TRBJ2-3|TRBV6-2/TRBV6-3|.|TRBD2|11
CASSYRGGQYF
TGTGCCAGCAGTTATCGGGGGGGGCAGTATTTT
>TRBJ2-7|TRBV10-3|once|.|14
CAIKAAGGSYEQYF
TGTGCCATCAAGGCGGCAGGAGGATCCTACGAGCAGTACTTC
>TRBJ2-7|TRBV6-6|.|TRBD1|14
CASSPPGTDYEQYF
TGTGCCAGCAGTCCTCCCGGGACAGATTACGAGCAGTACTTC
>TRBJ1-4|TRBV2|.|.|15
CASSDLFVSNEKLFF
TGTGCCAGCAGTGATCTCTTCGTCAGTAATGAAAAACTGTTTTTT